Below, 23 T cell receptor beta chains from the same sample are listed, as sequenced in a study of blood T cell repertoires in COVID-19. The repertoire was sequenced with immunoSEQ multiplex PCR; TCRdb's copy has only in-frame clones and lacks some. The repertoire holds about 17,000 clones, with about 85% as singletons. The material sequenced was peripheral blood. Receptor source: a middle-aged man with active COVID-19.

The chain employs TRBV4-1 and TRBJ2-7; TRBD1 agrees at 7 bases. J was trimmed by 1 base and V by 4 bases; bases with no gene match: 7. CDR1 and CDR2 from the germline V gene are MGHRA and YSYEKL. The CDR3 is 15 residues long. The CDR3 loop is CASSPVRDRSYEQYF. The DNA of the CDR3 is TGCGCCAGCAGCCCAGTACGGGACAGATCCTACGAGCAGTACTTC.

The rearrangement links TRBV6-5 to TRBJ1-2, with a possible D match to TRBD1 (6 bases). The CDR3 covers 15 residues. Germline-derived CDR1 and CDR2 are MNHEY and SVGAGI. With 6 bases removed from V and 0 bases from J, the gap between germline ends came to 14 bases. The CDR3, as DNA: TGTGCCAGCAGCTCGGACAGAGACACTAACTATGGCTACACCTTC. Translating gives CASSSDRDTNYGYTF.

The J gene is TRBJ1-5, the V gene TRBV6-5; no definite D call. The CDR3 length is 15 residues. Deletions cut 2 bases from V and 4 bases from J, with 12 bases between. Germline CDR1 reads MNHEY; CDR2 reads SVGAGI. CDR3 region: CASSYSGVANQPQHF. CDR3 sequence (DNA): TGTGCCAGCAGTTACAGCGGGGTAGCAAATCAGCCCCAGCATTTT.

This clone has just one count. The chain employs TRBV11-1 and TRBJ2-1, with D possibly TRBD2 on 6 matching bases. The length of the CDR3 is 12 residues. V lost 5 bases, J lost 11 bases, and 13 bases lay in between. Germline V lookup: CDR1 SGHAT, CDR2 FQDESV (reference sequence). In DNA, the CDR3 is TGTGCCAGCAGCCAACTAGCAGGAAAGCAGTTCTTC. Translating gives CASSQLAGKQFF.

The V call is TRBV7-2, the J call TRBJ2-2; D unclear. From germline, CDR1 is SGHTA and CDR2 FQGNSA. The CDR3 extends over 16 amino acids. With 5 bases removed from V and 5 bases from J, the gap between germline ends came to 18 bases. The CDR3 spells CASSQQVTPRTGELFF. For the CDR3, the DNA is TGTGCCAGCAGCCAGCAGGTGACCCCACGGACCGGGGAGCTGTTTTTT.

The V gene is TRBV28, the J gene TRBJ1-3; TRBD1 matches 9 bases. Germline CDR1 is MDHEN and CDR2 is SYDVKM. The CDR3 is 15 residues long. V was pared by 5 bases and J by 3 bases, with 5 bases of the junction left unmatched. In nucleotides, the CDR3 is TGTGCCAGCAGTAAAGGACAGGGGAATGGAAACACCATATATTTT. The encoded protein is CASSKGQGNGNTIYF. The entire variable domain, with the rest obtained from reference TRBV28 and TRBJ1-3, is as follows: DVKVTQSSRYLVKRTGEKVFLECVQDMDHENMFWYRQDPGLGLRLIYFSYDVKMKEKGDIPEGYSVSREKKERFSLILESASTNQTSMYLCASSKGQGNGNTIYFGEGSWLTVV.

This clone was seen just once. The CDR3 nucleotides are TGTGCCATCAGTGGGCCCTACACTGAAGCTTTCTTT. Its protein product is CAISGPYTEAFF. The J gene is TRBJ1-1, the V gene TRBV10-3; D is ambiguous. The CDR3 sequence is 12 residues long. The germline V gene has CDR1 ENHRY and CDR2 SYGVKD. V was pared by 4 bases and J by 3 bases, with 6 bases between.

CDR3 bases: TGCGCCAGCAGGCCCGGGACTAGCGGGAGGAGAGGCGACAATGAGCAGTTCTTC. Protein sequence: CASRPGTSGRRGDNEQFF. The chain has TRBV4-1 and TRBJ2-1, with TRBD2 matching 15 bases. The CDR3 length is 18 residues. V lost 6 bases and J lost 5; bases outside the gene matches: 11. The germline V gene has CDR1 MGHRA and CDR2 YSYEKL.

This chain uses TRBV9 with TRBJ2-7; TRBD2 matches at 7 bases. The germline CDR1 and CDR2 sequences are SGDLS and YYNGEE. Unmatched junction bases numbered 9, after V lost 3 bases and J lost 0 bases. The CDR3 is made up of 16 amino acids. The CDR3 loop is CASSGSGQSHSYEQYF. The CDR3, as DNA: TGTGCCAGCAGCGGTAGCGGGCAGAGCCACTCCTACGAGCAGTACTTC.

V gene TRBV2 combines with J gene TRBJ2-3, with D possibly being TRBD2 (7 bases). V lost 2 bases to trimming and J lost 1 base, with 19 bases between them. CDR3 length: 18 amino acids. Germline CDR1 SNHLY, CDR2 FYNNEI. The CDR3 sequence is CASSESTRWGGRTDTQYF. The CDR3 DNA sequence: TGTGCCAGCAGTGAATCTACCCGCTGGGGGGGCCGCACAGATACGCAGTATTTT.

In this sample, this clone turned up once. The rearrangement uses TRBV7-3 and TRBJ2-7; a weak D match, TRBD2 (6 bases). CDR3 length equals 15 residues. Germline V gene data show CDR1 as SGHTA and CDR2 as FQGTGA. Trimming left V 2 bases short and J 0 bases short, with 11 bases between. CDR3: CASSLGPGDSYEQYF. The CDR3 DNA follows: TGTGCCAGCAGCTTAGGGCCGGGAGACTCCTACGAGCAGTACTTC.

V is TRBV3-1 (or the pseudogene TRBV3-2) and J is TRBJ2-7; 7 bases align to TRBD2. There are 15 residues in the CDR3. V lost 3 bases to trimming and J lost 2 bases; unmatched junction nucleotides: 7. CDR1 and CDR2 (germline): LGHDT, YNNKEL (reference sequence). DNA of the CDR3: TGTGCCAGCAGCCACCGCGGGGACTACCCCTACGAGCAGTACTTC. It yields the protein CASSHRGDYPYEQYF.

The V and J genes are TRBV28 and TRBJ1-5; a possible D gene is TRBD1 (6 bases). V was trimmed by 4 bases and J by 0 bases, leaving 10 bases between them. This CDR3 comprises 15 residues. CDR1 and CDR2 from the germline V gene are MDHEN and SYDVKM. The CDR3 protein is CASSWTENSNQPQHF. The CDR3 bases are TGTGCCAGCAGTTGGACAGAGAATAGCAATCAGCCCCAGCATTTT.

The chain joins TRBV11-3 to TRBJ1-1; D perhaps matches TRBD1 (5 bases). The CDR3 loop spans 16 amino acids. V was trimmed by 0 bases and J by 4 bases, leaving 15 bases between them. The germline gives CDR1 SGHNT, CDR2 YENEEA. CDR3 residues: CASSLDPIRGVTEAFF. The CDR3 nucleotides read TGTGCCAGCAGCTTAGATCCAATCCGGGGGGTCACTGAAGCTTTCTTT.

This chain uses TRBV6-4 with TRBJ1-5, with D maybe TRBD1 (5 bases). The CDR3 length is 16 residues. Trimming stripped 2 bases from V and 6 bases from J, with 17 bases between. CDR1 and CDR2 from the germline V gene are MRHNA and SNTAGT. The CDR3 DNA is TGTGCCAGCAGTGACCCCCATTGTAGGGGAACTCAGCCCCAGCATTTT. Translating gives CASSDPHCRGTQPQHF.

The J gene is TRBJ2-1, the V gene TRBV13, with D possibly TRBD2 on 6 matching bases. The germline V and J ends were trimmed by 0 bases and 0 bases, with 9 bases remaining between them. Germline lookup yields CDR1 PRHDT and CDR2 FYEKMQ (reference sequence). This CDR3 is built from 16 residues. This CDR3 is CASSLGRDFSYNEQFF. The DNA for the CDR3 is TGTGCCAGCAGCTTAGGTCGGGACTTCTCCTACAATGAGCAGTTCTTC.

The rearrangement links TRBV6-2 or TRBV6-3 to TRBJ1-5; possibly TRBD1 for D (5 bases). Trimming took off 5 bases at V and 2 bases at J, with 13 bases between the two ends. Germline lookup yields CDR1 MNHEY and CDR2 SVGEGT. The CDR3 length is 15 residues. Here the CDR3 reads CASSHGGAGNQPQHF. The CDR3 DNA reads TGTGCCAGCAGTCACGGGGGAGCGGGCAATCAGCCCCAGCATTTT.

The CDR3 coding sequence is TGTGCCACCGAGGCCCCAAGCGGGAGAAGAGATGAGCAGTTCTTC. Encoded protein: CATEAPSGRRDEQFF. V is TRBV24-1 and J is TRBJ2-1; 8 bases line up with TRBD2. V trimming: 9 bases; J trimming: 8 bases; junction bases outside the gene matches: 14. The CDR3 has 15 amino acids. Germline V gene data show CDR1 as KGHDR and CDR2 as SFDVKD.

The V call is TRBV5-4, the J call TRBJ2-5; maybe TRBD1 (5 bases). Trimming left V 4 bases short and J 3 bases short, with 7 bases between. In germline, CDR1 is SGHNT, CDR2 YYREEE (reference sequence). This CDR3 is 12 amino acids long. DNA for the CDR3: TGTGCCAGCAGCGGACACAAAGAGACCCAGTACTTC. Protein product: CASSGHKETQYF. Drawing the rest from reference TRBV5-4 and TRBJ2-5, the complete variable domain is ETGVTQSPTHLIKTRGQQVTLRCSSQSGHNTVSWYQQALGQGPQFIFQYYREEENGRGNFPPRFSGLQFPNYSSELNVNALELDDSALYLCASSGHKETQYFGPGTRLLVL.

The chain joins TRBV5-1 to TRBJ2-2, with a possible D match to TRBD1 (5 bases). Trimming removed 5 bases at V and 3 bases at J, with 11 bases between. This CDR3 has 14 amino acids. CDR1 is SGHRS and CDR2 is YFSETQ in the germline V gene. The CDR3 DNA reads TGCGCCAGCAGGACTCAGGGCGACACCGGGGAGCTGTTTTTT. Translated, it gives CASRTQGDTGELFF.

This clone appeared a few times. The CDR3 coding sequence is TGTGCCAGCAGGGCAAGACAGGGAAGTGCAGCTTTCTTT. This sequence encodes CASRARQGSAAFF. V gene TRBV3-1 (or the pseudogene TRBV3-2) combines with J gene TRBJ1-1, with 7 nucleotides matching TRBD1. The CDR3 extends over 13 amino acids. Germline V gene data show CDR1 as LGHDT and CDR2 as YNNKEL (reference sequence). V was pared by 6 bases and J by 10 bases, with 11 bases of the junction left unmatched.

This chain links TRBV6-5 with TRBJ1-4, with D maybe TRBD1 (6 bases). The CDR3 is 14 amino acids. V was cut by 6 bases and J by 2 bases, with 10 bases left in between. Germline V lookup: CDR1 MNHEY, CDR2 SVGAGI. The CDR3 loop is CASRSGATNEKLFF. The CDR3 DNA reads TGTGCCAGCAGGTCAGGGGCGACTAATGAAAAACTGTTTTTT.

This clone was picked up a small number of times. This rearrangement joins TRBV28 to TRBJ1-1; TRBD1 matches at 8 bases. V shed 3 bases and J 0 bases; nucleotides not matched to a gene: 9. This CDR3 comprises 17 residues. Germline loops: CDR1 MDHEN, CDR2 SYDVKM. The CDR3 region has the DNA TGTGCCAGCAGTTTTCTTGGACAGGGAAACATGAACACTGAAGCTTTCTTT. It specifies CASSFLGQGNMNTEAFF.